The table lists the clone carrying this TCR beta chain with a count of one. CDR1 and CDR2 (germline): LNHDA, SQIVND (reference sequence). The CDR3 has 14 amino acids. Trimming left V 5 bases short and J 7 bases short, with 12 bases between. Sequenced by immunoSEQ multiplex PCR; TCRdb stores in-frame clones only, minus some. The data hold approximately 200,000 clones, with about 80% observed a single time. The data were taken from a study of blood T cell repertoires in COVID-19. This sequence was found in a human donor with acute or convalescent COVID-19. The donor label of this sample is uncertain. Sequenced input: peripheral blood. The V call is TRBV19, the J call TRBJ1-6; D call uncertain. CDR3 amino acids: CASSRGQKNSPLHF. In DNA, the CDR3 is TGTGCCAGTAGTCGGGGTCAGAAGAATTCACCCCTCCACTTT. The whole variable domain, filled in from reference TRBV19 and TRBJ1-6, reads DGGITQSPKYLFRKEGQNVTLSCEQNLNHDAMYWYRQDPGQGLRLIYYSQIVNDFQKGDIAEGYSVSREKKESFPLTVTSAQKNPTAFYLCASSRGQKNSPLHFGNGTRLTVT.